The 31 T cell receptor beta chains presented below share a single source sample, sequenced in a study of early T cells in non-severe SARS-CoV-2 infection. TCRdb used MiXCR to reprocess the 5' RACE reads, holding one entry per CDR3 protein. The sample lists around 82,000 distinct CDR3 sequences; about 14% were seen once. The sequencing sample was made of whole blood. These receptors originate from an adult who was a healthcare worker with PCR-confirmed SARS-CoV-2 infection or an uninfected control (not recorded which).

This chain connects TRBV12-3 or TRBV12-4 to TRBJ1-2; tentative D call: TRBD1 (5 bases). This CDR3 is built from 13 residues. The V gene lost 6 bases and the J gene lost 7 bases, with 15 bases spanning the gap. CDR3 DNA: TGTGCCAGCAGAACCGGGACCATAGGTGGCTACACCTTC. It specifies CASRTGTIGGYTF.

The sample holds a few counts of this clonotype. The rearrangement joins TRBV12-3 or TRBV12-4 to TRBJ2-3; the match to TRBD2 covers 14 bases. The CDR3 has 20 residues. The trim removed 5 bases at V and 1 base at J, leaving 14 bases unmatched. The DNA for the CDR3 is TGTGCCAGCAGTCCCCACGGGACGGCGGGACTAGCGGGGGGCACAGATACGCAGTATTTT. It is translated as CASSPHGTAGLAGGTDTQYF.

This clonotype was detected a few times. The J gene is TRBJ1-6, the V gene TRBV9; TRBD1 agrees at 7 bases. J lost 6 bases, V lost 3 bases, and 6 bases had no gene match. CDR3 length: 15 amino acids. Germline lookup yields CDR1 SGDLS and CDR2 YYNGEE. The DNA for the CDR3 is TGTGCCAGCAGCGAGGCGGCAGGGGGTAATTCACCCCTCCACTTT. Translated: CASSEAAGGNSPLHF.

The rearrangement uses TRBV6-6 and TRBJ1-6, with TRBD1 matching over 8 bases. Trimming cost V 5 bases and J 6 bases; bases outside gene matches: 3. This CDR3 is 14 amino acids long. The V gene's germline CDR1 is MNHNY and CDR2 SVGAGI (reference sequence). This CDR3 is CASSNDRGNSPLHF. The CDR3 nucleotides read TGTGCCAGCAGTAATGACAGGGGTAATTCACCCCTCCACTTT.

The DNA of the CDR3 is TGTGCCAGCGAGATGAGGGGGGGCCCCACAGATACGCAGTATTTT. Its protein product is CASEMRGGPTDTQYF. V gene TRBV7-2 combines with J gene TRBJ2-3, with a possible D match to TRBD2 (7 bases). The CDR3 consists of 15 residues. From germline, CDR1 is SGHTA and CDR2 FQGNSA. V was shortened by 8 bases and J by 2 bases, with 17 bases between the two germline ends. Drawing the rest from reference TRBV7-2 and TRBJ2-3, the complete variable domain is GAGVSQSPSNKVTEKGKDVELRCDPISGHTALYWYRQSLGQGLEFLIYFQGNSAPDKSGLPSDRFSAERTGGSVSTLTIQRTQQEDSAVYLCASEMRGGPTDTQYFGPGTRLTVL.

This chain connects TRBV7-8 to TRBJ2-7; D gene unclear. The germline CDR1 and CDR2 sequences are SGHVS and FQNEAQ. The V end was cut by 2 bases, the J end by 6 bases, with 11 bases between. The CDR3 is made up of 13 amino acids. The CDR3 sequence is CASSLRLVLEQYV. The CDR3 DNA follows: TGTGCCAGCAGCTTACGTCTAGTACTCGAGCAGTACGTC.

The V call is TRBV21-1, the J call TRBJ2-1; the table's D call of TRBD1 was not tested on the DNA. TRBV21-1 is an annotated pseudogene. The CDR3 totals 11 residues. CDR3 sequence reads: CASSSRDQEFF. The CDR3 DNA reads as TGTGCCAGCAGCAGTCGGGACCAGGAGTTCTTC.

The table lists this clonotype with many counts. The CDR3 sequence: CASSLRAINTGELFF. CDR3 nucleotide sequence: TGTGCCAGCAGCTTAAGAGCCATTAACACCGGGGAGCTGTTTTTT. The chain joins TRBV7-2 to TRBJ2-2; D is undetermined. The V gene's germline CDR1 is SGHTA and CDR2 FQGNSA. The CDR3 extends over 15 amino acids. V was pared by 2 bases and J by 2 bases, with 9 bases between.

The sample holds a few counts of this clonotype. The chain has TRBV6-6 and TRBJ2-7; D perhaps matches TRBD1 (6 bases). The germline V gene encodes CDR1 MNHNY and CDR2 SVGAGI (reference sequence). The V and J ends lost 3 bases and 0 bases respectively, with 9 bases between them. The CDR3 runs 14 residues. The CDR3 region is CASSYGGGSYEQYV. The CDR3 DNA reads TGTGCCAGCAGTTATGGGGGCGGCTCCTACGAGCAGTACGTC.

The rearrangement links TRBV9 to TRBJ2-3; no definite D call. V shed 0 bases and J shed 0 bases, with 14 bases lying between them. Germline loops: CDR1 SGDLS, CDR2 YYNGEE. The CDR3 runs 17 residues. The CDR3 DNA reads as TGTGCCAGCAGCGTAGCTACTCCACTGACTAGCACAGATACGCAGTATTTT. Translated: CASSVATPLTSTDTQYF. The full variable domain, in which reference TRBV9 and TRBJ2-3 provide the parts outside the CDR3, is DSGVTQTPKHLITATGQRVTLRCSPRSGDLSVYWYQQSLDQGLQFLIQYYNGEERAKGNILERFSAQQFPDLHSELNLSSLELGDSALYFCASSVATPLTSTDTQYFGPGTRLTVL.

The chain combines TRBV11-2 with TRBJ1-2; tentatively, D is TRBD1 (6 bases). V was pared by 5 bases and J by 7 bases, with 23 bases between. CDR1 SGHAT and CDR2 FQNNGV come from the germline V gene. CDR3 length equals 16 residues. As DNA, the CDR3 is TGTGCCAGCAGCCTACAAGTAGGGGGAAGTCGAAGTGGCTACACCTTC. Protein: CASSLQVGGSRSGYTF. The full variable domain, with the rest looked up from reference TRBV11-2 and TRBJ1-2, is EAGVAQSPRYKIIEKRQSVAFWCNPISGHATLYWYQQILGQGPKLLIQFQNNGVVDDSQLPKDRFSAERLKGVDSTLKIQPAKLEDSAVYLCASSLQVGGSRSGYTFGSGTRLTVV.

This clonotype came up many times. The V call is TRBV5-1, the J call TRBJ1-1; unclear D gene. Germline CDR1 reads SGHRS; CDR2 reads YFSETQ. V was trimmed by 0 bases and J by 1 base, leaving 7 bases between them. The CDR3 covers 14 residues. CDR3 region: CASSLVSKNTEAFF. For the CDR3, the DNA is TGCGCCAGCAGCTTGGTTTCCAAGAACACTGAAGCTTTCTTT.

The V call is TRBV19, the J call TRBJ2-5, with 8 bases matching TRBD2. This CDR3 has 16 residues. Trimming cost V 0 bases and J 5 bases; bases outside gene matches: 8. Germline V gives CDR1 LNHDA, CDR2 SQIVND (reference sequence). CDR3 in DNA: TGTGCCAGTAGTATAGATCCGGGACTAGGGGTGGAGACCCAGTACTTC. Translating gives CASSIDPGLGVETQYF.

The chain recombines TRBV11-2 with TRBJ2-3; D not certain. CDR3 size: 13 residues. The germline V gene encodes CDR1 SGHAT and CDR2 FQNNGV. V lost 7 bases and J 1 base, leaving 9 bases between the germline ends. The CDR3 reads CASTKRGTDTQYF. The CDR3 DNA reads as TGTGCCAGCACCAAGCGCGGCACAGATACGCAGTATTTT.

V and J are TRBV5-1 and TRBJ1-6; D gene uncertain. Germline assignment: CDR1 SGHRS and CDR2 YFSETQ. CDR3 length: 15 amino acids. Trimming took off 3 bases at V and 8 bases at J, with 15 bases between the two ends. The CDR3 sequence is CASSWSGSGDSPLHF. CDR3 DNA: TGCGCCAGCAGCTGGTCCGGGAGCGGGGATTCACCCCTCCACTTT.

This clonotype was counted only a few times. V and J are TRBV30 and TRBJ1-5; 9 positions match TRBD1. Germline assignment: CDR1 GTSNPN and CDR2 SVGIG (reference sequence). The CDR3 is 13 residues long. The ends lost 7 bases at V and 2 bases at J; junction bases unmatched: 3. This CDR3 is CASRQGGNQPQHF. The CDR3 DNA reads as TGTGCCTCCCGACAGGGGGGCAATCAGCCCCAGCATTTT.

This clonotype has more than one count but fewer than ten. The rearrangement joins TRBV29-1 to TRBJ2-1; D is unresolved. CDR3 length: 15 residues. CDR1 is SQVTM, CDR2 ANQGSEA, per germline. With 4 bases removed from V and 9 bases from J, the gap between germline ends came to 22 bases. The CDR3 spells CSVVFSAGRSGEQFF. The CDR3 DNA sequence: TGCAGCGTTGTTTTTTCCGCCGGGCGATCGGGTGAGCAGTTCTTC.

This clonotype was recorded a few times. The chain employs TRBV11-2 and TRBJ2-1; 9 bases agree with TRBD1. V lost 4 bases, J lost 6 bases, and 4 bases stayed unmatched. CDR3 length: 14 residues. Per the germline V gene, CDR1 is SGHAT and CDR2 is FQNNGV. The CDR3 reads CASSSGDRVNEQFF. As DNA, the CDR3 is TGTGCCAGCAGCTCCGGGGACAGGGTCAATGAGCAGTTCTTC.

This clonotype appeared a few times. The chain links TRBV7-6 to TRBJ1-1; D might be TRBD1 (6 bases). The V end was cut by 1 base, the J end by 4 bases, with 10 bases between. The CDR3 consists of 14 residues. Looked up from germline, CDR1 is SGHVS and CDR2 is FNYEAQ. The CDR3 DNA reads TGTGCCAGCAGCTTAGTTCAGGGGACCACTGAAGCTTTCTTT. Translating it yields CASSLVQGTTEAFF.

The genes are TRBV5-1 and TRBJ2-4; no clear D. The V and J ends lost 0 bases and 0 bases respectively, with 13 bases between them. The CDR3 length is 17 residues. The germline V gene encodes CDR1 SGHRS and CDR2 YFSETQ. The CDR3 DNA reads TGCGCCAGCAGCTTGGAGTCCGACTTACTAGCCAAAAACATTCAGTACTTC. Translated: CASSLESDLLAKNIQYF.

This clonotype was observed a handful of times. This chain uses TRBV12-3 or TRBV12-4 with TRBJ1-1; D is ambiguous. V gave up 5 bases and J gave up 4 bases, with 11 bases separating them. This CDR3 has 13 amino acids. CDR3 nucleotides: TGTGCCAGCAGTCAAAGAGAGAGCACTGAAGCTTTCTTT. Translated, it gives CASSQRESTEAFF.

This clonotype was counted only a few times. The chain combines TRBV28 with TRBJ2-1; the match to TRBD2 covers 12 bases. The CDR3 totals 15 residues. Germline CDR1 and CDR2: MDHEN and SYDVKM. The V and J ends lost 6 bases and 9 bases, in that order; junction bases with no gene match: 9. This chain's CDR3 is CASRFRTSGAGEQFF. CDR3 DNA sequence: TGTGCCAGCAGATTTAGGACTAGCGGGGCAGGTGAGCAGTTCTTC.

In its sample, this clonotype was seen a few times. The chain combines TRBV18 with TRBJ2-5, with D possibly being TRBD1 or TRBD2 (6 bases each). Trimming took off 5 bases at V and 5 bases at J, with 12 bases between the two ends. Germline V gene lookup returns CDR1 KGHSH and CDR2 LQKENI. CDR3 length: 13 residues. Written as DNA, the CDR3 is TGTGCCAGCTCAGCACAGGGAGGCGAGACCCAGTACTTC. It specifies CASSAQGGETQYF.

This clonotype was counted between two and nine times. V gene TRBV12-3 or TRBV12-4 combines with J gene TRBJ2-6, with D hard to call. V lost 1 base and J lost 1, with 8 bases in between. The CDR3 covers 16 residues. CDR3 in DNA: TGTGCCAGCAGTTTAGACAGCCCTTCTGGGGCCAACGTCCTGACTTTC. It encodes CASSLDSPSGANVLTF.

The chain links TRBV19 to TRBJ1-3; 9 positions agree with TRBD1. Trimming cost V 4 bases and J 0 bases; bases outside gene matches: 4. CDR1 is LNHDA and CDR2 is SQIVND in the germline V gene (reference sequence). This CDR3 contains 16 residues. CDR3 region: CASSTGQGISGNTIYF. The DNA for the CDR3 is TGTGCCAGTAGTACCGGACAGGGGATCTCTGGAAACACCATATATTTT. Full variable domain (rest looked up from reference TRBV19 and TRBJ1-3): DGGITQSPKYLFRKEGQNVTLSCEQNLNHDAMYWYRQDPGQGLRLIYYSQIVNDFQKGDIAEGYSVSREKKESFPLTVTSAQKNPTAFYLCASSTGQGISGNTIYFGEGSWLTVV.

V usage is TRBV18 and J usage is TRBJ1-1, with 8 bases aligning to TRBD1. The germline V gene has CDR1 KGHSH and CDR2 LQKENI. Trimming removed 4 bases from V and 1 base from J; junction bases left unmatched: 8. The CDR3 has 16 residues. CDR3 bases: TGTGCCAGCTCACTTCATGGGGGACAGGAGAACACTGAAGCTTTCTTT. Residues: CASSLHGGQENTEAFF.

The chain uses TRBV29-1 and TRBJ1-2, with D possibly matching TRBD1 (5 bases). The CDR3 has 15 residues. The germline V gene has CDR1 SQVTM and CDR2 ANQGSEA. With 1 base removed from V and 3 bases from J, the gap between germline ends came to 15 bases. The CDR3 bases are TGCAGCGTTGAAGGGGTGGCAGGGAGGCACTATGGCTACACCTTC. This translates into CSVEGVAGRHYGYTF.

This clonotype was counted many times. The chain combines TRBV27 with TRBJ2-3; no clear D gene. The CDR3 is made up of 11 amino acids. Germline V gives CDR1 MNHEY, CDR2 SMNVEV (reference sequence). V lost 5 bases to trimming and J lost 9 bases, with 9 bases between them. In DNA form, the CDR3 reads TGTGCCAGCAGTACCTCCGGGACGCAGTATTTT. Translated: CASSTSGTQYF.

The V and J genes are TRBV12-3 or TRBV12-4 and TRBJ2-1; D gene ambiguous. V lost 5 bases to trimming and J lost 7 bases, with 12 bases between them. The CDR3 covers 13 residues. CDR3 sequence: CASSTHGPNEQFF. The CDR3 DNA is TGTGCCAGCAGTACCCATGGCCCTAATGAGCAGTTCTTC.

This clonotype appeared a few times. The chain joins TRBV5-1 to TRBJ1-1; no clear D gene. Trimming removed 5 bases at V and 2 bases at J, with 7 bases between. The CDR3 is 12 residues long. CDR1 is SGHRS and CDR2 is YFSETQ in the germline V gene. CDR3 protein: CASRQKNTEAFF. The DNA for the CDR3 is TGCGCCAGCAGACAAAAAAACACTGAAGCTTTCTTT.

This clonotype turned up a few times. V gene TRBV2 combines with J gene TRBJ2-5; TRBD1 matches at 7 bases. From germline, CDR1 is SNHLY and CDR2 FYNNEI. The CDR3 has 13 residues. V lost 6 bases, J lost 1 base, and 2 bases stayed unmatched. The CDR3, as DNA: TGTGCCAGCAGGGGACAGTCCCAAGAGACCCAGTACTTC. It encodes CASRGQSQETQYF. Together with reference TRBV2 and TRBJ2-5, the CDR3 gives the full variable domain: EPEVTQTPSHQVTQMGQEVILRCVPISNHLYFYWYRQILGQKVEFLVSFYNNEISEKSEIFDDQFSVERPDGSNFTLKIRSTKLEDSAMYFCASRGQSQETQYFGPGTRLLVL.